This TCR beta chain was found in a study of memory CD4+ T cells and cytomegalovirus serostatus. Study results and limitations: Of around 160 reported CMV TCRbeta sequences, around 62 were found in memory CD4+ repertoires. Median bootstrapped AUC for CMV status was approximately 0.95 originally, just under 0.93 US-trained.

Comments on this clone: Its specificity is unknown.

The CDR3 is 17 residues long. The V gene's germline CDR1 is SGHRS and CDR2 YFSETQ. V was clipped by 4 bases and J by 3 bases; unmatched bases: 7. The repertoire was sequenced with immunoSEQ multiplex PCR; TCRdb's copy has only in-frame clones and lacks some. The sample contains about 56,000 clones, 82% of which appear only once. The sort gate was single viable CD3+CD4+CD8-CD45RO+ cells for memory CD4+ T cells. CMV serostatus came from serum IgG against pp150, pp28, p38, p52. This sequence joins TRBV5-1 and TRBJ2-3; 14 positions agree with TRBD2. The TCR originated in an adult in good health and CMV-seronegative. The sample was memory CD4+ T cells from blood. The CDR3 nucleotides read TGCGCCAGCAGCCCCCTGACTAGCGGGGGGGTAACAGATACGCAGTATTTT. Translating it yields CASSPLTSGGVTDTQYF.